This T cell receptor beta chain was sequenced in a study of Tregs in tolerant kidney transplant recipients. Looking at the study overall: Recipients received nonmyeloablative bone marrow transplants from related graft donors, with transient mixed chimerism.

The CDR3 runs 19 residues. V shed 2 bases and J 2 bases; nucleotides not matched to a gene: 14. CDR1 is SGDLS and CDR2 is YYNGEE in the germline V gene. Method: immunoSEQ multiplex PCR; TCRdb's copy keeps in-frame clones and lacks some. The sample lists about 60,000 clones, roughly 92% occurring once. V gene TRBV9 combines with J gene TRBJ2-3; 10 nucleotides line up with TRBD2. This receptor was obtained from a human donor who received a combined kidney and bone marrow transplant. Material: CD8+ T cells from blood, obtained before the transplant. DNA of the CDR3: TGTGCCAGCAGCGTGTCCCCACGTCCTAGCGGGGGAGACACAGATACGCAGTATTTT. The encoded protein is CASSVSPRPSGGDTDTQYF.